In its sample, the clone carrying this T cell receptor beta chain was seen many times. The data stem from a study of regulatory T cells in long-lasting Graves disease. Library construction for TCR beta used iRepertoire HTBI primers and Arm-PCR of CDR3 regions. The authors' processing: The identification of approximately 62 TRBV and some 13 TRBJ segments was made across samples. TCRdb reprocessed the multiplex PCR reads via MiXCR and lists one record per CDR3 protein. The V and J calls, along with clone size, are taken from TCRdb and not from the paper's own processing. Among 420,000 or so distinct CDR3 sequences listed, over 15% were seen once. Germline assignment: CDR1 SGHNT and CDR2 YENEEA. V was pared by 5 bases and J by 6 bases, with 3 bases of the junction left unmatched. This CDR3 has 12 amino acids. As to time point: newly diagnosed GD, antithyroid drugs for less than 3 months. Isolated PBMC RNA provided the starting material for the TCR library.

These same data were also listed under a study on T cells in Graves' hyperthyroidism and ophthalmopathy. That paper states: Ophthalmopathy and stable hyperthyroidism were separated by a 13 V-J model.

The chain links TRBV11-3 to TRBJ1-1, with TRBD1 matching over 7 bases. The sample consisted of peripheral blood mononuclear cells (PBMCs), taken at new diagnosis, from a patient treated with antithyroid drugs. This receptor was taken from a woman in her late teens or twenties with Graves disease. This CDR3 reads CASSPGGAEAFF. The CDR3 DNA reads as TGTGCCAGCAGCCCAGGGGGGGCTGAAGCTTTCTTT.